Listed here are 17 T cell receptor beta chains from one sample, sequenced in a study of shared clonotypes between healthy human individuals. The repertoire was sequenced with immunoSEQ multiplex PCR; TCRdb's copy has only in-frame clones and lacks some. The repertoire includes hundreds of thousands of clones, around 76% of them detected once, and around 11% sits in the top ten. Sequencing used PBMCs. These receptors came from a middle-aged woman in good health. Some clones in this sample may be carry-over from other donors' samples.

The chain employs TRBV6-1 and TRBJ2-7; TRBD1 agrees at 8 bases. This CDR3 spans 12 amino acids. CDR1 MNHNS and CDR2 SASEGT come from the germline V gene. V shed 8 bases, J shed 6 bases, and the junction held 6 bases outside the gene matches. The CDR3 nucleotides are TGTGCCAGCTATGGCAGGGGGCGCGAGCAGTACTTC. The encoded protein is CASYGRGREQYF.

This chain uses TRBV7-2 with TRBJ2-1; a possible D gene is TRBD1 (5 bases). The length of the CDR3 is 12 residues. Trimming pared 5 bases from V and 6 bases from J, leaving 8 bases between. Germline CDR1 and CDR2: SGHTA and FQGNSA. The CDR3 sequence: CASSRQPNEQFF. The CDR3 coding sequence is TGTGCCAGCAGCAGACAGCCCAATGAGCAGTTCTTC.

V gene TRBV11-2 combines with J gene TRBJ2-1; D may be TRBD2 (7 bases). V was trimmed by 5 bases and J by 0 bases, leaving 17 bases between them. Germline V lookup: CDR1 SGHAT, CDR2 FQNNGV. The CDR3 is 17 amino acids. CDR3 DNA sequence: TGTGCCAGCAGCCCTAAGGGGGGCGGGAGCTCCTACAATGAGCAGTTCTTC. Translating it yields CASSPKGGGSSYNEQFF.

This clone was picked up many times. The gene calls are TRBV7-3 and TRBJ2-2; D is unresolved. The CDR3 has 14 amino acids. CDR1 and CDR2 from the germline V gene are SGHTA and FQGTGA. The V and J ends lost 4 bases and 5 bases respectively, with 11 bases between them. The CDR3, as DNA: TGTGCCAGCAGCTCCGGGCTGGGGACCGGGGAGCTGTTTTTT. The encoded protein is CASSSGLGTGELFF.

J is TRBJ2-2 and V is TRBV18, with D maybe TRBD1 (5 bases). CDR3 size: 17 residues. The germline V and J ends were trimmed by 3 bases and 0 bases, with 14 bases remaining between them. The germline V gene has CDR1 KGHSH and CDR2 LQKENI. The CDR3 is CASSPPDRMSNTGELFF. The CDR3 nucleotides are TGTGCCAGCTCACCCCCCGACAGAATGTCGAACACCGGGGAGCTGTTTTTT.

This clone was seen ten or more times. The rearrangement links TRBV7-9 to TRBJ1-3; the D is unclear. Between the trimmed V and J ends, which lost 1 base and 4 bases, there was a span of 2 bases. This CDR3 comprises 12 residues. CDR1 SEHNR and CDR2 FQNEAQ come from the germline V gene (reference sequence). The DNA of the CDR3 is TGTGCCAGCAGCTTAGAGGGAAACACCATATATTTT. Translated, it gives CASSLEGNTIYF.

This chain uses TRBV5-1 with TRBJ2-7, with TRBD2 matching over 13 bases. Germline V gene sequence: CDR1 SGHRS, CDR2 YFSETQ. V trimming: 4 bases; J trimming: 6 bases; junction bases outside the gene matches: 7. The CDR3 is made up of 15 amino acids. The CDR3 nucleotides are TGCGCCAGCAGCGTACCGGGACTAGCGGGACGCGAGCAGTACTTC. Its protein product is CASSVPGLAGREQYF.

The genes are TRBV28 and TRBJ2-1; 8 bases are shared with TRBD1. The J segment lost 6 bases and the V segment lost 3 bases, leaving 13 bases of the junction unmatched. CDR3 length equals 17 residues. Germline V gene lookup returns CDR1 MDHEN and CDR2 SYDVKM. The chain's CDR3 is CASSFAQGRGRFNEQFF. In nucleotides, the CDR3 is TGTGCCAGCAGTTTTGCTCAAGGCAGGGGGCGTTTCAATGAGCAGTTCTTC.

The chain is built from TRBV30 and TRBJ2-7; D might be TRBD1 or TRBD2, each matching 7 bases. CDR1 and CDR2 (germline): GTSNPN, SVGIG (reference sequence). The V and J ends lost 3 bases and 2 bases respectively, with 17 bases between them. CDR3 length: 15 residues. For the CDR3, the DNA is TGTGCCTGGAGCCCCCTGGGAGGGGGCGCCTACGAGCAGTACTTC. It translates to CAWSPLGGGAYEQYF.

The chain is built from TRBV11-2 and TRBJ2-1, with D possibly being TRBD1 (5 bases). This CDR3 contains 14 residues. The V gene's germline CDR1 is SGHAT and CDR2 FQNNGV. Trimming shortened V by 5 bases and J by 6 bases, and 14 bases separated the two germline ends. The CDR3 protein is CASSPGHHGNEQFF. The DNA for the CDR3 is TGTGCCAGCAGCCCTGGACACCACGGCAATGAGCAGTTCTTC.

The J gene is TRBJ2-2, the V gene TRBV5-1; D is unresolved. The germline CDR1 and CDR2 sequences are SGHRS and YFSETQ. This CDR3 is built from 15 residues. Deletions cut 1 base from V and 6 bases from J, with 13 bases between. This CDR3 is CASSLLQLGPGELFF. CDR3 bases: TGCGCCAGCAGCTTGTTACAGCTGGGTCCCGGGGAGCTGTTTTTT.

A remark on this clone: This specimen includes other DNA sequences encoding the same CDR3. The chain uses TRBV6-6 and TRBJ1-1; D is possibly TRBD1 (6 bases). This CDR3 is 14 amino acids long. Trimming stripped 6 bases from V and 1 base from J, with 12 bases between. Germline V CDR1 and CDR2: MNHNY, SVGAGI (reference sequence). The CDR3 sequence is CASRPGTRNTEAFF. The CDR3, as DNA: TGTGCCAGCAGGCCCGGGACAAGGAACACTGAAGCTTTCTTT.

This chain links TRBV7-3 with TRBJ2-3; TRBD2 aligns across 14 bases. J gave up 1 base and V 5 bases, and 11 bases lay outside the gene matches. CDR3 length: 19 residues. From germline, CDR1 is SGHTA and CDR2 FQGTGA. This chain's CDR3 is CASSPLGLAGGFGTDTQYF. The CDR3 DNA reads TGTGCCAGCAGCCCCCTCGGACTAGCGGGAGGTTTCGGCACAGATACGCAGTATTTT.

The chain is built from TRBV5-8 and TRBJ2-1; TRBD2 aligns across 10 bases. This CDR3 comprises 16 residues. The junction had 15 bases not matched to a gene; V was cut back by 6 bases and J by 9 bases. The germline V gene encodes CDR1 SGHTS and CDR2 YDEGEE. The CDR3 spells CASTLEWSSGSGEQFF. CDR3 DNA: TGTGCCAGCACCCTGGAGTGGTCTAGCGGGAGCGGTGAGCAGTTCTTC.

For this clone: Other DNA variants within this sample encode the same CDR3. This sequence joins TRBV7-3 and TRBJ2-1; 15 nucleotides line up with TRBD2. This CDR3 region has 16 residues. Per germline, CDR1 SGHTA and CDR2 FQGTGA. V lost 3 bases and J lost 7; bases outside the gene matches: 4. CDR3 loop: CASSFDGTSGRNEQFF. CDR3 DNA: TGTGCCAGCAGCTTCGACGGGACTAGCGGGAGGAATGAGCAGTTCTTC.

This clone was counted once. The chain joins TRBV19 to TRBJ2-7; 7 nucleotides align to TRBD2. CDR3 size: 13 residues. Looked up from germline, CDR1 is LNHDA and CDR2 is SQIVND (reference sequence). The V and J ends lost 5 bases and 2 bases, in that order; junction bases with no gene match: 3. The CDR3 sequence is CASSRGRAYEQYF. CDR3 nucleotides: TGTGCCAGTAGTCGGGGGAGGGCCTACGAGCAGTACTTC.

The chain combines TRBV6-5 with TRBJ1-4; TRBD1 agrees at 7 bases. The ends lost 3 bases at V and 7 bases at J; junction bases unmatched: 5. CDR1 and CDR2 from the germline V gene are MNHEY and SVGAGI. CDR3 size: 14 residues. CDR3 region: CASSYDRESEKLFF. Here the CDR3 DNA reads TGTGCCAGCAGTTATGACAGGGAGAGTGAAAAACTGTTTTTT.